The 3 T cell receptor beta chains presented below share a single source sample, sequenced in a study of early T cells in non-severe SARS-CoV-2 infection. TCRdb analysed the 5' RACE reads with MiXCR anew, one entry per CDR3 protein. The table lists tens of thousands of distinct CDR3 sequences, less than 20% of them singletons, with approximately 9% in the top ten. The material was whole blood, obtained at baseline. The receptors were sampled from an adult who was a healthcare worker with PCR-confirmed SARS-CoV-2 infection or an uninfected control (not recorded which).

This clonotype has only a few counts. J is TRBJ2-5 and V is TRBV2; D is ambiguous. V was pared by 6 bases and J by 1 base, with 9 bases between. CDR3 length: 13 amino acids. The germline gives CDR1 SNHLY, CDR2 FYNNEI. CDR3 in amino acids: CASRDLGQETQYF. The CDR3 coding sequence is TGTGCCAGCAGAGACCTGGGCCAAGAGACCCAGTACTTC.

The sample holds many counts of this clonotype. This chain links TRBV20-1 with TRBJ1-1; 7 nucleotides align to TRBD1. Germline loops: CDR1 DFQATT, CDR2 SNEGSKA (reference sequence). The CDR3 is 13 amino acids. Losses at the gene ends were 6 bases for V and 3 bases for J; bases not matched to a gene: 7. CDR3 bases: TGCAGTGCCACTAAGGGGGCCTACACTGAAGCTTTCTTT. Translation: CSATKGAYTEAFF.

J is TRBJ2-7 and V is TRBV6-5; 7 bases are shared with TRBD2. Germline CDR1 and CDR2: MNHEY and SVGAGI. The CDR3 consists of 15 residues. V shed 8 bases, J shed 1 base, and the junction held 11 bases outside the gene matches. CDR3 in DNA: TGTGCCAGCGCAAACTGGGGGGGGACGTCCTACGAGCAGTACTTC. Its protein is CASANWGGTSYEQYF.